The clone carrying this T cell receptor beta chain was observed many times. Its antigen is still unknown. A second about 6 to 12 cycle PCR used barcoded and J-beta primers. The template-switch adaptor, which had 12 random nucleotides, put a tag on each cDNA molecule. Via MiXCR, TCRdb re-called the 5' RACE reads, giving one row per CDR3 protein. In the table there are 870,000 or so distinct CDR3 sequences, under 35% of which are singletons. The CDR3 has 14 residues. Trimming pared 1 base from V and 1 base from J, leaving 5 bases between. CDR1 LNHNV and CDR2 YYDKDF come from the germline V gene (reference sequence). This entry is derived from a study of blood T cells in healthy people across ages. Per sample, a minimum of 6.5 million PBMCs were isolated. Whole-study findings and limits: PBMCs went unsorted, and a conclusive naive versus antigen-experienced comparison was therefore prevented. Long-lived and aged donors differed, with more naive CD4+ cells and higher diversity in the long-lived.

The source material was blood. This chain links TRBV15 with TRBJ1-5; no clear D. This receptor was identified in a woman of 80 years or more in good health. The CDR3 DNA reads as TGTGCCACCAGCAGAGCACAGAGCAATCAGCCCCAGCATTTT. Amino acids: CATSRAQSNQPQHF.